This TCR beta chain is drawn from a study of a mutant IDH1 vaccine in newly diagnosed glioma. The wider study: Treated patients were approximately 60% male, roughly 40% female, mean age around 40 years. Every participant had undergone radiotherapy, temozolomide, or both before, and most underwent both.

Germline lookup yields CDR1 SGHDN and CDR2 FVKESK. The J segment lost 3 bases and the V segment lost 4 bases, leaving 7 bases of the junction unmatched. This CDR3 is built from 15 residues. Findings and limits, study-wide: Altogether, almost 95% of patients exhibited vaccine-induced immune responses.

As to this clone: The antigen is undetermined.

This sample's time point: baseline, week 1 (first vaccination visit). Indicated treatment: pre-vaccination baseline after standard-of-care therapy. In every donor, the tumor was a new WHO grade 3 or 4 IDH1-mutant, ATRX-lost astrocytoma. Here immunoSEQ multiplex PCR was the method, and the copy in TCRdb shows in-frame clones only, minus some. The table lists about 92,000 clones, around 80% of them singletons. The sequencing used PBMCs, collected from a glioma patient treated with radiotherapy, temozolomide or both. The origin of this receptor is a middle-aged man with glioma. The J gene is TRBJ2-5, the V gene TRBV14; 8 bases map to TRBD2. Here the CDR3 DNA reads TGTGCCAGCAGCCGAGGGACTAGACGAGAAGAGACCCAGTACTTC. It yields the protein CASSRGTRREETQYF.